The 32 T cell receptor beta chains in this list originate from one sample, sequenced in a study of blood T cell repertoires in COVID-19. Measured with immunoSEQ multiplex PCR; TCRdb has only the in-frame clones, and not every one. The table lists around 87,000 clones, about 90% of them singletons. The sequenced sample consisted of peripheral blood. The receptors stem from a human donor with active COVID-19. The donor label of this sample is uncertain.

This chain uses TRBV4-1 with TRBJ1-2; D is ambiguous. Germline V gives CDR1 MGHRA, CDR2 YSYEKL. V dropped 0 bases and J dropped 8 bases, with 19 bases sitting between them. The CDR3 has 16 residues. Here the CDR3 reads CASSQDGQQLWRGYTF. CDR3 in DNA: TGCGCCAGCAGCCAAGATGGGCAGCAACTATGGAGGGGCTACACCTTC.

The CDR3 coding sequence is TGCGTTTGGAGGCCCCTTAGCTACAATGAGCAGTTCTTC. Protein: CVWRPLSYNEQFF. V usage is TRBV10-1 and J usage is TRBJ2-1, with D perhaps matching TRBD2 (5 bases). The CDR3 is 13 amino acids. CDR1 WNHNN and CDR2 SYGVQD come from the germline V gene (reference sequence).

The chain is built from TRBV5-1 and TRBJ1-6; D remains unclear. Trimming stripped 2 bases from V and 5 bases from J, with 14 bases between. Germline CDR1 is SGHRS and CDR2 is YFSETQ. This CDR3 is 16 amino acids long. The CDR3: CASSLLPSENNSPLHF. CDR3 sequence (DNA): TGCGCCAGCAGCTTACTCCCATCTGAAAATAATTCACCCCTCCACTTT.

The chain is built from TRBV28 and TRBJ2-1, with 9 bases fitting TRBD1. V lost 5 bases to trimming and J lost 7 bases; unmatched junction nucleotides: 6. The CDR3 has 14 residues. Germline V gene lookup returns CDR1 MDHEN and CDR2 SYDVKM. Written as DNA, the CDR3 is TGTGCCAGCAGTACGACAGGGGGAAATAATGAGCAGTTCTTC. This gives the protein CASSTTGGNNEQFF.

This clone was recorded a few times. The chain carries TRBV6-5 and TRBJ1-1, with TRBD1 identical over 7 bases. The CDR3 has 14 residues. CDR1 MNHEY and CDR2 SVGAGI come from the germline V gene. J was trimmed by 4 bases and V by 8 bases; bases with no gene match: 10. This CDR3 reads CASGKGQGGTEAFF. CDR3 DNA sequence: TGTGCCAGCGGTAAGGGGCAGGGGGGCACTGAAGCTTTCTTT.

The genes are TRBV19 and TRBJ1-2, with D possibly matching TRBD1 (5 bases). CDR3 length: 14 residues. The V gene lost 4 bases and the J gene lost 4 bases, with 13 bases spanning the gap. From germline, CDR1 is LNHDA and CDR2 SQIVND (reference sequence). CDR3 coding DNA: TGTGCCAGTAGTACGGTCGGGGGAATCTATGGCTACACCTTC. This encodes CASSTVGGIYGYTF.

This clone was observed a single time. This chain connects TRBV4-1 to TRBJ2-7, with D perhaps TRBD1 (5 bases). CDR3 length: 14 residues. Trimming shortened V by 4 bases and J by 5 bases, and 15 bases separated the two germline ends. Germline CDR1 reads MGHRA; CDR2 reads YSYEKL. CDR3 in DNA: TGCGCCAGCAGCCCTGGCTTCAGGGCGGACGAGCAGTACTTC. This gives the protein CASSPGFRADEQYF.

V is TRBV19 and J is TRBJ1-1; 10 bases fit TRBD1. CDR3 size: 12 residues. V dropped 8 bases and J dropped 3; count of bases not matched to a gene: 0. CDR1 is LNHDA and CDR2 is SQIVND in the germline V gene (reference sequence). Here the CDR3 DNA reads TGTGCCAGTGGACAGGGGGACACTGAAGCTTTCTTT. This sequence encodes CASGQGDTEAFF. Variable domain in full (rest from reference TRBV19 and TRBJ1-1): DGGITQSPKYLFRKEGQNVTLSCEQNLNHDAMYWYRQDPGQGLRLIYYSQIVNDFQKGDIAEGYSVSREKKESFPLTVTSAQKNPTAFYLCASGQGDTEAFFGQGTRLTVV.

The chain recombines TRBV3-1 (or the pseudogene TRBV3-2) with TRBJ2-7; 10 nucleotides agree with TRBD1. CDR3 length equals 15 residues. V dropped 0 bases and J dropped 3; count of bases not matched to a gene: 2. Germline CDR1 reads LGHDT; CDR2 reads YNNKEL (reference sequence). In DNA form, the CDR3 reads TGTGCCAGCAGCCAAGAGGGACAGGGGTTCTACGAGCAGTACTTC. Its translation is CASSQEGQGFYEQYF.

The chain joins TRBV25-1 to TRBJ1-5; weak D call: TRBD1 (5 bases). The CDR3 is made up of 15 amino acids. Trimming took off 3 bases at V and 3 bases at J, with 12 bases between the two ends. Germline CDR1 reads MGHDK; CDR2 reads SYGVNS. The CDR3 DNA reads as TGTGCCAGCAGTGAGTCCCGGGACTTCAATCAGCCCCAGCATTTT. Its protein is CASSESRDFNQPQHF.

The rearrangement joins TRBV6-5 to TRBJ2-5, with 10 bases that match TRBD1. With V trimmed by 8 bases and J by 4 bases, 1 base remained unmatched. This CDR3 is built from 12 residues. Germline loops: CDR1 MNHEY, CDR2 SVGAGI. CDR3 sequence reads: CASGDRGETQYF. For the CDR3, the DNA is TGTGCCAGCGGGGACAGGGGAGAGACCCAGTACTTC.

This chain connects TRBV29-1 to TRBJ2-7; 7 bases align to TRBD1. V was pared by 3 bases and J by 12 bases, with 8 bases of the junction left unmatched. CDR1 is SQVTM and CDR2 is ANQGSEA in the germline V gene. This CDR3 contains 11 residues. CDR3 region: CSVDVGQATYF. CDR3 bases: TGCAGCGTTGACGTAGGACAGGCAACGTACTTC.

The CDR3 protein is CASSYAVAGGHGYTF. Written as DNA, the CDR3 is TGTGCCAGCAGTTACGCGGTGGCAGGGGGCCATGGCTACACCTTC. The genes are TRBV6-5 and TRBJ1-2; 8 nucleotides agree with TRBD1. Germline lookup yields CDR1 MNHEY and CDR2 SVGAGI. V dropped 2 bases and J dropped 6; count of bases not matched to a gene: 8. The CDR3 covers 15 residues.

The V call is TRBV7-2, the J call TRBJ1-1; D ambiguous. This CDR3 has 13 amino acids. The V and J ends lost 4 bases and 0 bases respectively, with 6 bases between them. Looked up from germline, CDR1 is SGHTA and CDR2 is FQGNSA. In DNA form, the CDR3 reads TGTGCCAGCAGCTCCCGTTTGAACACTGAAGCTTTCTTT. It is translated as CASSSRLNTEAFF.

This chain joins TRBV6-1 and TRBJ1-3; D possibly corresponds to TRBD1 (5 bases). The CDR3 is 14 residues long. Per germline, CDR1 MNHNS and CDR2 SASEGT. Between the trimmed V and J ends, which lost 2 bases and 4 bases, there was a span of 9 bases. The CDR3 loop is CASSERGSGNTIYF. The CDR3 nucleotides read TGTGCCAGCAGTGAACGGGGGAGCGGAAACACCATATATTTT.

CDR3 sequence reads: CASSSLRGFNQPQHF. CDR3 DNA sequence: TGTGCCAGCAGCTCCCTGCGAGGGTTCAATCAGCCCCAGCATTTT. The V and J genes are TRBV21-1 and TRBJ1-5. TRBV21-1 represents a pseudogene. This CDR3 comprises 15 residues.

The chain combines TRBV7-3 with TRBJ2-3, with no clear D. The CDR3 contains 13 residues. The germline CDR1 and CDR2 sequences are SGHTA and FQGTGA. V lost 4 bases and J 1 base, leaving 6 bases between the germline ends. The CDR3 sequence: CASSSSGTDTQYF. The DNA for the CDR3 is TGTGCCAGCAGCTCCAGCGGCACAGATACGCAGTATTTT.

The chain is built from TRBV11-1 and TRBJ1-2; no definite D call. Germline lookup yields CDR1 SGHAT and CDR2 FQDESV (reference sequence). Trimming left V 1 base short and J 7 bases short, with 10 bases between. CDR3 size: 13 residues. The CDR3, as DNA: TGTGCCAGCAGCTTAGGAGAAGCGGGTGGCTACACCTTC. As protein: CASSLGEAGGYTF.

The rearrangement links TRBV5-4 to TRBJ2-1; perhaps TRBD2 as D (5 bases). Germline V gene lookup returns CDR1 SGHNT and CDR2 YYREEE (reference sequence). The CDR3 spans 14 residues. The germline V and J ends were trimmed by 2 bases and 8 bases, with 14 bases remaining between them. This CDR3 reads CASSFFGNAYEQFF. The CDR3 nucleotides read TGTGCCAGCAGCTTTTTCGGGAACGCGTATGAGCAGTTCTTC.

V and J are TRBV2 and TRBJ2-3; D perhaps matches TRBD1 (5 bases). Deletions cut 7 bases from V and 2 bases from J, with 16 bases between. The CDR3 has 15 amino acids. Per germline, CDR1 SNHLY and CDR2 FYNNEI. The CDR3 DNA reads as TGTGCCAGCAAACCCTGGACAACCTCCACAGATACGCAGTATTTT. This codes for CASKPWTTSTDTQYF.

The J gene is TRBJ2-1, the V gene TRBV6-5; D remains unclear. The V gene lost 2 bases and the J gene lost 9 bases, with 8 bases spanning the gap. The CDR3 loop spans 12 amino acids. CDR1 is MNHEY and CDR2 is SVGAGI in the germline V gene. CDR3: CASSYSLGEQFF. The CDR3 DNA reads as TGTGCCAGCAGTTACAGTCTAGGTGAGCAGTTCTTC.

V gene TRBV6-5 combines with J gene TRBJ2-7; D is undetermined. The CDR3 extends over 11 amino acids. CDR1 MNHEY and CDR2 SVGAGI come from the germline V gene. V lost 6 bases, J lost 7 bases, and 10 bases lay in between. This chain's CDR3 is CASRTFWEQYF. The DNA for the CDR3 is TGTGCCAGCAGGACTTTCTGGGAGCAGTACTTC.

The gene calls are TRBV6-2 or TRBV6-3 and TRBJ1-3, with 8 bases fitting TRBD1. Germline V gene data show CDR1 as MNHEY and CDR2 as SVGEGT. V shed 5 bases and J 3 bases; nucleotides not matched to a gene: 12. The CDR3 has 17 amino acids. The CDR3 loop reads CASSTNTGTGFGNTIYF. The DNA of the CDR3 is TGTGCCAGCAGTACGAACACCGGGACAGGATTTGGAAACACCATATATTTT.

The rearrangement uses TRBV14 and TRBJ1-1; D is ambiguous. The CDR3 spans 13 residues. The germline V gene has CDR1 SGHDN and CDR2 FVKESK. The V gene lost 5 bases and the J gene lost 2 bases, with 9 bases spanning the gap. This CDR3 reads CASSFTRNTEAFF. CDR3 DNA: TGTGCCAGCAGCTTTACTAGAAACACTGAAGCTTTCTTT. Variable domain in full (rest from reference TRBV14 and TRBJ1-1): EAGVTQFPSHSVIEKGQTVTLRCDPISGHDNLYWYRRVMGKEIKFLLHFVKESKQDESGMPNNRFLAERTGGTYSTLKVQPAELEDSGVYFCASSFTRNTEAFFGQGTRLTVV.

V is TRBV19 and J is TRBJ1-3; unclear D gene. Trimming took off 7 bases at V and 2 bases at J, with 12 bases between the two ends. Germline values: CDR1 LNHDA, CDR2 SQIVND (reference sequence). The CDR3 is made up of 14 amino acids. CDR3 coding DNA: TGTGCCAGTATGAAACCCAGTGCTGGAAACACCATATATTTT. Residues: CASMKPSAGNTIYF.

The V call is TRBV6-2 or TRBV6-3, the J call TRBJ2-1, with 13 bases that match TRBD2. CDR3 length: 20 amino acids. Trimming at V came to 1 base and at J to 4 bases, leaving 13 bases not matched to a gene. CDR1 and CDR2 from the germline V gene are MNHEY and SVGEGT. In nucleotides, the CDR3 is TGTGCCAGCAGTTACTGGACTAGCGGGGGTGCCCCCCGACCTTACAATGAGCAGTTCTTC. It translates to CASSYWTSGGAPRPYNEQFF.

The chain carries TRBV30 and TRBJ2-1; TRBD2 matches 7 bases. V lost 2 bases and J lost 7; bases outside the gene matches: 5. This CDR3 spans 13 amino acids. Germline CDR1 reads GTSNPN; CDR2 reads SVGIG (reference sequence). The DNA of the CDR3 is TGTGCCTGGAGTCCCCTAGCGGCTAATGAGCAGTTCTTC. The encoded protein is CAWSPLAANEQFF.

The V call is TRBV28, the J call TRBJ2-3; D is unclear. CDR3 length equals 11 residues. V lost 8 bases, J lost 7 bases, and 10 bases lay in between. The germline CDR1 and CDR2 sequences are MDHEN and SYDVKM. CDR3 protein: CASGSRNTQYF. The CDR3 DNA is TGTGCCAGCGGGTCGAGGAATACGCAGTATTTT. Complete variable domain (other parts from reference TRBV28 and TRBJ2-3): DVKVTQSSRYLVKRTGEKVFLECVQDMDHENMFWYRQDPGLGLRLIYFSYDVKMKEKGDIPEGYSVSREKKERFSLILESASTNQTSMYLCASGSRNTQYFGPGTRLTVL.

The rearrangement links TRBV25-1 to TRBJ1-6, with TRBD1 identical over 10 bases. Germline V gene data show CDR1 as MGHDK and CDR2 as SYGVNS. V was pared by 9 bases and J by 9 bases, with 8 bases of the junction left unmatched. This CDR3 comprises 14 residues. In DNA, the CDR3 is TGTGCCAGTAAAGGGACAGGGGTTGTTTCACCCCTCCACTTT. Encoded protein: CASKGTGVVSPLHF.

This clone came up a few times. The gene calls are TRBV7-2 and TRBJ1-6; D unresolved. V dropped 1 base and J dropped 17 bases, with 15 bases sitting between them. The CDR3 runs 13 residues. In germline, CDR1 is SGHTA, CDR2 FQGNSA. CDR3 loop: CASSLDWTRPFHF. The DNA of the CDR3 is TGTGCCAGCAGCTTAGACTGGACTCGTCCCTTCCACTTT.

The V call is TRBV6-5, the J call TRBJ1-1; the D gene is possibly TRBD1 (6 bases). Germline V CDR1 and CDR2: MNHEY, SVGAGI. The CDR3 loop spans 13 amino acids. The germline V and J ends were trimmed by 6 bases and 5 bases, with 13 bases remaining between them. CDR3 sequence (DNA): TGTGCCAGCAGACGTACAGGGCGTACTGAAGCTTTCTTT. Protein product: CASRRTGRTEAFF.

The chain employs TRBV11-3 and TRBJ1-3, with 9 bases aligning to TRBD1. Germline CDR1 reads SGHNT; CDR2 reads YENEEA. The CDR3 is made up of 15 amino acids. The J segment lost 4 bases and the V segment lost 5 bases, leaving 6 bases of the junction unmatched. The CDR3 spells CASSLRGTGGNTIYF. The DNA of the CDR3 is TGTGCCAGCAGCCTAAGAGGGACAGGGGGAAACACCATATATTTT.